This TCR beta chain was recovered during a study of response to subunit inactivated influenza vaccine. Study-level points and caveats: Authors suggested few new T cells are recruited by each seasonal influenza vaccination.

About this clonotype itself: Its antigen is still unknown.

Germline V gene sequence: CDR1 MNHEY, CDR2 SVGEGT. This CDR3 is 16 amino acids long. V dropped 4 bases and J dropped 3; count of bases not matched to a gene: 7. One entry per CDR3 protein results from TCRdb running MiXCR on the RT-PCR reads. The sample has about 500,000 distinct CDR3 sequences; 10% to 15% are singletons. Specimen: PBMCs from blood, collected 45 days after vaccination. V usage is TRBV6-2 or TRBV6-3 and J usage is TRBJ2-3; 10 bases fit TRBD1. The receptor comes from a man over 45 who received an inactivated influenza vaccine. In DNA form, the CDR3 reads TGTGCCAGCAGTTGGATTTGGGGACAGGGGACAGATACGCAGTATTTT. Protein: CASSWIWGQGTDTQYF.